Listed below are T cell receptor beta chains from one sample, sequenced in a study of naive and memory T cell subsets. MiXCR, applied by TCRdb to the UMI-ligation and nested PCR reads, yields one record per CDR3 protein. The table lists over 110,000 distinct CDR3 sequences, 15% to 20% of them singletons. The specimen was naive CD8+ T cells from blood. The source of these receptors is a human donor in good health. CDR3s include the opening cysteine and the closing phenylalanine or tryptophan. A D gene is named only where the DNA matches it firmly. Size values are once, few and many counts, or a class for expanded clones, and some rows have none.

v_gene: TRBV5-1; len: 14; abundance: NA; d_gene: NA; j_gene: TRBJ2-2; CDR3aa: CASSTRGDTGELFF; CDR3nt: TGCGCCAGCAGCACCAGGGGGGACACCGGGGAGCTGTTTTTT
v_gene: TRBV28; len: 14; abundance: few; d_gene: TRBD1; j_gene: TRBJ2-1; CDR3aa: CASSFGTGEVEQFF; CDR3nt: TGTGCCAGCAGTTTTGGGACAGGGGAGGTTGAGCAGTTCTTC
v_gene: TRBV15; len: 13; abundance: few; d_gene: NA; j_gene: TRBJ1-1; CDR3aa: CATSRAASTEAFF; CDR3nt: TGTGCCACCAGCAGAGCAGCGAGCACTGAAGCTTTCTTT
v_gene: TRBV7-9; len: 11; abundance: NA; d_gene: NA; j_gene: TRBJ1-1; CDR3aa: CASSFDSEAFF; CDR3nt: TGTGCCAGCAGCTTCGACAGTGAAGCTTTCTTT
v_gene: TRBV2; len: 10; abundance: NA; d_gene: NA; j_gene: TRBJ2-1; CDR3aa: CASSGVEQFF; CDR3nt: TGTGCCAGCAGTGGGGTCGAGCAGTTCTTC
v_gene: TRBV3-1; len: 15; abundance: NA; d_gene: NA; j_gene: TRBJ2-1; CDR3aa: CASSHQGPVYNEQFF; CDR3nt: TGTGCCAGCAGCCATCAGGGGCCCGTTTACAATGAGCAGTTCTTC
v_gene: TRBV5-5; len: 13; abundance: few; d_gene: NA; j_gene: TRBJ2-3; CDR3aa: CASSAAALDTQYF; CDR3nt: TGTGCCAGCAGCGCCGCAGCTCTGGATACGCAGTATTTT
v_gene: TRBV19; len: 13; abundance: NA; d_gene: NA; j_gene: TRBJ2-7; CDR3aa: CASSIGGGYEQYF; CDR3nt: TGTGCCAGTAGTATAGGAGGAGGCTACGAGCAGTACTTC
v_gene: TRBV9; len: 16; abundance: NA; d_gene: TRBD1; j_gene: TRBJ2-2; CDR3aa: CASSVADRGQTGELFF; CDR3nt: TGTGCCAGCAGCGTAGCTGACAGGGGGCAAACCGGGGAGCTGTTTTTT
v_gene: TRBV30; len: 14; abundance: NA; d_gene: TRBD2; j_gene: TRBJ2-2; CDR3aa: CAWNLAGGAGELFF; CDR3nt: TGTGCCTGGAACTTAGCGGGAGGGGCCGGGGAGCTGTTTTTT
v_gene: TRBV29-1; len: 16; abundance: few; d_gene: NA; j_gene: TRBJ2-2; CDR3aa: CSFSPGVAGAAGELFF; CDR3nt: TGCAGCTTCTCACCAGGGGTTGCGGGAGCGGCCGGGGAGCTGTTTTTT
v_gene: TRBV9; len: 15; abundance: NA; d_gene: NA; j_gene: TRBJ2-5; CDR3aa: CASSVVPGDQETQYF; CDR3nt: TGTGCCAGCAGCGTTGTCCCGGGAGACCAAGAGACCCAGTACTTC
v_gene: TRBV27; len: 14; abundance: NA; d_gene: NA; j_gene: TRBJ2-7; CDR3aa: CASSLSVSSYEQYF; CDR3nt: TGTGCCAGCAGTTTATCCGTGAGCTCCTACGAGCAGTACTTC
v_gene: TRBV28; len: 18; abundance: few; d_gene: NA; j_gene: TRBJ2-1; CDR3aa: CASSLNPGSRGPYNEQFF; CDR3nt: TGTGCCAGCAGTCTCAACCCGGGATCCCGGGGACCCTACAATGAGCAGTTCTTC
v_gene: TRBV28; len: 15; abundance: few; d_gene: NA; j_gene: TRBJ2-3; CDR3aa: CASSFMGTVIDTQYF; CDR3nt: TGTGCCAGCAGTTTTATGGGGACTGTCATAGATACGCAGTATTTT
v_gene: TRBV9; len: 15; abundance: few; d_gene: TRBD1; j_gene: TRBJ1-5; CDR3aa: CASSERGGGNQPQHF; CDR3nt: TGTGCCAGCAGCGAGAGAGGGGGCGGCAATCAGCCCCAGCATTTT
v_gene: TRBV27; len: 16; abundance: NA; d_gene: TRBD2; j_gene: TRBJ2-3; CDR3aa: CASGAVGRAHTDTQYF; CDR3nt: TGTGCCAGCGGAGCCGTTGGGAGGGCCCACACAGATACGCAGTATTTT
v_gene: TRBV10-3; len: 13; abundance: NA; d_gene: NA; j_gene: TRBJ2-1; CDR3aa: CAISESLGNEQFF; CDR3nt: TGTGCCATCAGTGAGTCCCTAGGAAATGAGCAGTTCTTC